This passage covers 23 T cell receptor beta chains from one sample sequenced in a study of blood T cell repertoires in COVID-19. Here immunoSEQ multiplex PCR was the method, and the copy in TCRdb shows in-frame clones only, minus some. The sample has approximately 160,000 clones, 90% seen once. Sequenced material: peripheral blood. The source is a man in his sixties with active or convalescent COVID-19.

The genes are TRBV5-6 and TRBJ2-5; 9 bases map to TRBD1. The CDR3 runs to 15 residues. Trimming took 4 bases from V and 5 from J; bases not matched to a gene: 9. Germline lookup yields CDR1 SGHDT and CDR2 YYEEEE. The CDR3 DNA reads as TGTGCCAGCAGCAGATGGACAGGGGCGCTGGAGACCCAGTACTTC. Amino acid sequence: CASSRWTGALETQYF.

The chain links TRBV6-5 to TRBJ2-3; 11 bases align to TRBD2. The CDR3 length is 15 residues. The germline gives CDR1 MNHEY, CDR2 SVGAGI. Trimming cost V 6 bases and J 3 bases; bases outside gene matches: 5. The CDR3 loop reads CASSSIAGGTDTQYF. DNA of the CDR3: TGTGCCAGCAGCTCTATAGCGGGAGGGACAGATACGCAGTATTTT.

The chain recombines TRBV18 with TRBJ2-7, with 9 bases that match TRBD1. Germline V gene sequence: CDR1 KGHSH, CDR2 LQKENI. The V and J ends lost 6 bases and 0 bases, in that order; junction bases with no gene match: 6. The CDR3 sequence is 15 residues long. CDR3: CASSLGQGPSYEQYF. The DNA for the CDR3 is TGTGCCAGCTCCCTAGGACAGGGGCCCTCCTACGAGCAGTACTTC.

The chain is built from TRBV7-8 and TRBJ1-1; D remains unclear. The CDR3 runs to 14 residues. Per germline, CDR1 SGHVS and CDR2 FQNEAQ. V was cut by 0 bases and J by 1 base, with 6 bases left in between. The CDR3 here is CASSLAQKNTEAFF. The CDR3, as DNA: TGTGCCAGCAGCTTAGCCCAGAAGAACACTGAAGCTTTCTTT. Full variable domain (rest looked up from reference TRBV7-8 and TRBJ1-1): GAGVSQSPRYKVAKRGQDVALRCDPISGHVSLFWYQQALGQGPEFLTYFQNEAQLDKSGLPSDRFFAERPEGSVSTLKIQRTQQEDSAVYLCASSLAQKNTEAFFGQGTRLTVV.

The V and J genes are TRBV25-1 and TRBJ1-3; TRBD1 matches 7 bases. Trimming cost V 4 bases and J 1 base; bases outside gene matches: 7. The germline gives CDR1 MGHDK, CDR2 SYGVNS. This CDR3 spans 16 amino acids. The CDR3 region is CASSGRQGLSGNTIYF. CDR3 bases: TGTGCCAGCAGTGGTAGACAGGGTCTTTCTGGAAACACCATATATTTT.

V is TRBV4-2 and J is TRBJ1-1; 8 nucleotides align to TRBD1. The CDR3 spans 15 residues. The trim removed 4 bases at V and 3 bases at J, leaving 7 bases unmatched. The V gene's germline CDR1 is LGHNA and CDR2 YNFKEQ. This CDR3 is CASSPRQGIDTEAFF. In nucleotides, the CDR3 is TGTGCCAGCAGCCCCCGACAGGGGATAGACACTGAAGCTTTCTTT.

A few counts support this clone. This chain joins TRBV7-9 and TRBJ2-2; possibly TRBD2 for D (5 bases). Germline V gives CDR1 SEHNR, CDR2 FQNEAQ (reference sequence). With 8 bases removed from V and 7 bases from J, the gap between germline ends came to 11 bases. This CDR3 is built from 12 residues. In DNA, the CDR3 is TGTGCCAGCTCCCCAGACTACGGGGAGCTGTTTTTT. Its translation: CASSPDYGELFF.

The chain joins TRBV6-2 or TRBV6-3 to TRBJ2-7; TRBD2 agrees at 12 bases. The CDR3 spans 17 residues. Losses at the gene ends were 4 bases for V and 3 bases for J; bases not matched to a gene: 10. Looked up from germline, CDR1 is MNHEY and CDR2 is SVGEGT. CDR3 loop: CASSFLLAGGNDYEQYF. The CDR3 region has the DNA TGTGCCAGCAGTTTCTTGCTAGCGGGGGGGAATGACTACGAGCAGTACTTC.

This chain uses TRBV7-9 with TRBJ1-3; no clear D gene. V lost 5 bases and J lost 4, with 15 bases in between. CDR1 is SEHNR, CDR2 FQNEAQ, per germline (reference sequence). This CDR3 is 15 amino acids long. The CDR3: CASSKARSAGNTIYF. CDR3 bases: TGTGCCAGCAGCAAAGCCAGATCAGCGGGAAACACCATATATTTT.

V and J are TRBV14 and TRBJ2-7, with D perhaps matching TRBD1 (7 bases). V lost 4 bases and J lost 3, with 13 bases in between. The CDR3 consists of 14 residues. Germline CDR1 SGHDN, CDR2 FVKESK. Here the CDR3 reads CASSRRGTVYEQYF. CDR3 bases: TGTGCCAGCAGCCGCCGGGGGACAGTCTACGAGCAGTACTTC.

The chain uses TRBV5-1 and TRBJ1-1; 9 bases match TRBD1. Germline-derived CDR1 and CDR2 are SGHRS and YFSETQ. The CDR3 is made up of 15 amino acids. J gave up 3 bases and V 3 bases, and 6 bases lay outside the gene matches. CDR3 residues: CASSSGTGKDTEAFF. For the CDR3, the DNA is TGCGCCAGCAGCTCCGGGACAGGGAAGGACACTGAAGCTTTCTTT.

The V call is TRBV7-9, the J call TRBJ1-4, with a tentative D call TRBD1 (6 bases). From germline, CDR1 is SEHNR and CDR2 FQNEAQ (reference sequence). With 2 bases removed from V and 0 bases from J, the gap between germline ends came to 10 bases. The CDR3 sequence is 16 residues long. The CDR3 DNA reads as TGTGCCAGCAGCTTACCTCGACAGGCAACTAATGAAAAACTGTTTTTT. It translates to CASSLPRQATNEKLFF.

The chain employs TRBV7-6 and TRBJ2-7; D is ambiguous. The CDR3 runs 15 residues. V was clipped by 5 bases and J by 0 bases, with 14 bases between them. CDR1 is SGHVS and CDR2 is FNYEAQ in the germline V gene. The CDR3 nucleotides read TGTGCCAGCAGCCAGAGGCGGCAGAGCTCCTACGAGCAGTACTTC. It translates to CASSQRRQSSYEQYF. Combining the CDR3 with reference TRBV7-6 and TRBJ2-7 gives the whole variable domain GAGVSQSPRYKVTKRGQDVALRCDPISGHVSLYWYRQALGQGPEFLTYFNYEAQQDKSGLPNDRFSAERPEGSISTLTIQRTEQRDSAMYRCASSQRRQSSYEQYFGPGTRLTVT.

This sequence joins TRBV5-6 and TRBJ1-3; no reliable D call. Germline V gene data show CDR1 as SGHDT and CDR2 as YYEEEE. The CDR3 contains 16 residues. V was clipped by 4 bases and J by 3 bases, with 17 bases between them. CDR3 sequence (DNA): TGTGCCAGCAGCCTCACAGTACGTAGAAGTGGAAACACCATATATTTT. Translation gives CASSLTVRRSGNTIYF.

The gene calls are TRBV5-1 and TRBJ1-6, with 8 bases matching TRBD1. V trimming: 0 bases; J trimming: 6 bases; junction bases outside the gene matches: 14. The length of the CDR3 is 19 residues. Germline-derived CDR1 and CDR2 are SGHRS and YFSETQ. Here the CDR3 DNA reads TGCGCCAGCAGCTTGGCCGGGACAGGAACCTCTTTAATTAATTCACCCCTCCACTTT. Protein product: CASSLAGTGTSLINSPLHF.

The V gene is TRBV3-1 (or the pseudogene TRBV3-2), the J gene TRBJ1-5; D is perhaps TRBD1 (5 bases). Germline values: CDR1 LGHDT, CDR2 YNNKEL (reference sequence). The CDR3 runs 16 residues. The V and J ends lost 6 bases and 0 bases respectively, with 15 bases between them. The CDR3 DNA reads as TGTGCCAGCAGTCCTGCAGGGCTCTATAGCAATCAGCCCCAGCATTTT. It codes for CASSPAGLYSNQPQHF.

This clone was recorded only once. The chain is built from TRBV29-1 and TRBJ1-2; D unclear. The CDR3 is made up of 12 amino acids. V shed 7 bases and J shed 3 bases, with 12 bases lying between them. Germline V lookup: CDR1 SQVTM, CDR2 ANQGSEA. The CDR3 loop reads CSAKGGYYGYTF. CDR3 coding DNA: TGCAGCGCCAAGGGAGGTTACTATGGCTACACCTTC.

The J gene is TRBJ2-1, the V gene TRBV7-9, with TRBD2 matching 13 bases. After removal of 5 bases from V and 8 bases from J, the junction contained 9 bases not matched to a gene. CDR1 SEHNR and CDR2 FQNEAQ come from the germline V gene (reference sequence). This CDR3 has 16 amino acids. Here the CDR3 reads CASSRRTSGSLDEQFF. The DNA for the CDR3 is TGTGCCAGCAGCCGCCGGACTAGCGGGAGCCTGGATGAGCAGTTCTTC.

The J gene is TRBJ2-7, the V gene TRBV9, with 10 positions matching TRBD2. V lost 4 bases, J lost 6 bases, and 7 bases stayed unmatched. The CDR3 consists of 14 residues. Looked up from germline, CDR1 is SGDLS and CDR2 is YYNGEE. This chain's CDR3 is CASSLGAGGLEQYF. The DNA of the CDR3 is TGTGCCAGCAGCCTTGGAGCGGGGGGGCTCGAGCAGTACTTC.

The rearrangement joins TRBV7-9 to TRBJ1-2; unclear D gene. The CDR3 contains 12 residues. V lost 5 bases, J lost 6 bases, and 10 bases lay in between. The germline V gene has CDR1 SEHNR and CDR2 FQNEAQ (reference sequence). In nucleotides, the CDR3 is TGTGCCAGCAGCCTCGACAAGCATGGCTACACCTTC. It is translated as CASSLDKHGYTF. The full variable domain, in which reference TRBV7-9 and TRBJ1-2 provide the parts outside the CDR3, is DTGVSQNPRHKITKRGQNVTFRCDPISEHNRLYWYRQTLGQGPEFLTYFQNEAQLEKSRLLSDRFSAERPKGSFSTLEIQRTEQGDSAMYLCASSLDKHGYTFGSGTRLTVV.

CDR3 loop: CASSPLGGFNEQYF. CDR3 in DNA: TGTGCCAGCAGCCCTTTGGGGGGATTCAACGAGCAGTACTTC. The gene calls are TRBV14 and TRBJ2-7; a weak D match, TRBD2 (6 bases). Germline V gives CDR1 SGHDN, CDR2 FVKESK. The V end lost 4 bases, the J end lost 5 bases, and 15 bases lay between the germline ends. CDR3 length: 14 residues. The full variable domain, with the rest looked up from reference TRBV14 and TRBJ2-7, is EAGVTQFPSHSVIEKGQTVTLRCDPISGHDNLYWYRRVMGKEIKFLLHFVKESKQDESGMPNNRFLAERTGGTYSTLKVQPAELEDSGVYFCASSPLGGFNEQYFGPGTRLTVT.

This chain joins TRBV30 and TRBJ1-5; possible D gene TRBD1, 6 bases. Germline V gives CDR1 GTSNPN, CDR2 SVGIG (reference sequence). The length of the CDR3 is 14 residues. V lost 2 bases to trimming and J lost 5 bases, with 13 bases between them. Written as DNA, the CDR3 is TGTGCCTGGAGTTTGGGGGGGGCCGATCAGCCCCAGCATTTT. Translating gives CAWSLGGADQPQHF.

The V and J genes are TRBV6-5 and TRBJ1-2; D call uncertain. There are 13 residues in the CDR3. Germline V gene lookup returns CDR1 MNHEY and CDR2 SVGAGI. Trimming removed 0 bases from V and 6 bases from J, with 8 bases in between. In DNA, the CDR3 is TGTGCCAGCAGTTACTCGAGGAGACATGGCTACACCTTC. Its translation is CASSYSRRHGYTF.